This T cell receptor (beta chain) is from a study of blood T cell repertoires in COVID-19. About the research overall: Some COVID-19 samples were acute and others convalescent; all came from the United States, Italy and Spain.

Measured with immunoSEQ multiplex PCR; TCRdb has only the in-frame clones, and not every one. The sample holds 80,000 or so clones; roughly 80% are singletons and the top ten take approximately 12%. The V end lost 8 bases, the J end lost 0 bases, and 9 bases lay between the germline ends. The length of the CDR3 is 13 residues. Per germline, CDR1 LGHDT and CDR2 YNNKEL (reference sequence). The chain uses TRBV3-1 (or the pseudogene TRBV3-2) and TRBJ2-3; TRBD2 might be the D (6 bases). The clonotype was recovered from a man aged 80 or over with acute or convalescent COVID-19. Sequencing input: peripheral blood. The CDR3 region has the DNA TGTGCCAGCCACAGCGGGAGCACAGATACGCAGTATTTT. This codes for CASHSGSTDTQYF.